This TCR beta chain was sequenced in a study of cytomegalovirus exposure and HLA in healthy donors. Primers included in the PCR were 60 Vbeta and 13 Jbeta primers. Method: immunoSEQ multiplex PCR; TCRdb's copy keeps in-frame clones and lacks some. Here the sample spans about 140,000 clones, approximately 79% being singletons. Source material: PBMCs. The TCR comes from a woman aged 30 to 39 in good health and CMV-seronegative.

The CDR3 DNA sequence: TGTGCCATCAGTGAGTCGCGGGGAGAGGATGGGGGCTACACCTTC. Translation: CAISESRGEDGGYTF. The chain carries TRBV10-3 and TRBJ1-2; D unresolved. Germline assignment: CDR1 ENHRY and CDR2 SYGVKD. The CDR3 contains 15 residues. The ends were cut back, 0 bases at V and 8 bases at J, with 16 bases in the middle.